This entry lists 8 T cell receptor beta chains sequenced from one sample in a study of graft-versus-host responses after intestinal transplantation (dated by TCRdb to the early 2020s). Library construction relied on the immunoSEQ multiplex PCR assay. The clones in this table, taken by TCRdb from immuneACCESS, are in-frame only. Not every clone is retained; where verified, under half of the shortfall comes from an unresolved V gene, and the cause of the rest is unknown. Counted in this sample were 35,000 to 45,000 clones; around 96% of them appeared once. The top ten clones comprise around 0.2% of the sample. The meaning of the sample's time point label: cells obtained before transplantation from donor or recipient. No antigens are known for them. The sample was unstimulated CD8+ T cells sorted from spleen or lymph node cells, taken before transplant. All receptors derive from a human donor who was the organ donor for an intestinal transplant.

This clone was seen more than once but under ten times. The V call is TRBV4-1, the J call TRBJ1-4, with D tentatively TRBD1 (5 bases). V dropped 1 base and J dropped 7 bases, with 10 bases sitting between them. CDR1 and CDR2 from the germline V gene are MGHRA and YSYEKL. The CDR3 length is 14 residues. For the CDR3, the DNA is TGCGCCAGCAGCCAAGTAGGGGAGGGTGAAAAACTGTTTTTT. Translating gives CASSQVGEGEKLFF.

CDR3 sequence reads: CASSSDVWGGGYQETQYF. The CDR3 bases are TGTGCCAGCAGCTCCGACGTTTGGGGCGGGGGGTACCAAGAGACCCAGTACTTC. The chain couples TRBV7-2 to TRBJ2-5, with 8 bases fitting TRBD2. After removal of 4 bases from V and 0 bases from J, the junction contained 13 bases not matched to a gene. This CDR3 spans 18 amino acids. CDR1 SGHTA and CDR2 FQGNSA come from the germline V gene.

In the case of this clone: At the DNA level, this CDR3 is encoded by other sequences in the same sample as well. CDR3 amino acids: CASSLGTGTYEQYF. The CDR3 bases are TGCGCCAGCAGCTTGGGGACAGGGACCTACGAGCAGTACTTC. The V gene is TRBV5-1, the J gene TRBJ2-7; 8 nucleotides line up with TRBD1. Looked up from germline, CDR1 is SGHRS and CDR2 is YFSETQ. Trimming at V came to 0 bases and at J to 2 bases, leaving 1 base not matched to a gene. The CDR3 consists of 14 residues.

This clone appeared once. The CDR3 DNA follows: TGTGCCAGCAGCACAGCGGGGGACACAGATACGCAGTATTTT. This gives the protein CASSTAGDTDTQYF. The rearrangement uses TRBV5-4 and TRBJ2-3, with 8 bases that match TRBD2. The CDR3 has 14 residues. With 4 bases clipped from V and 2 bases from J, the junction kept 3 bases outside the gene matches. Germline V gene sequence: CDR1 SGHNT, CDR2 YYREEE (reference sequence).

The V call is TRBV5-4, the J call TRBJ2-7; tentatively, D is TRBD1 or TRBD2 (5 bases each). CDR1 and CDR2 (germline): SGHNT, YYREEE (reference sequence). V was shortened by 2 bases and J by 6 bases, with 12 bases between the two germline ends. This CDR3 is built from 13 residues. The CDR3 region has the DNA TGTGCCAGCAGCTTTTGGGGGTCGGGCGAGCAGTACTTC. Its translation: CASSFWGSGEQYF.

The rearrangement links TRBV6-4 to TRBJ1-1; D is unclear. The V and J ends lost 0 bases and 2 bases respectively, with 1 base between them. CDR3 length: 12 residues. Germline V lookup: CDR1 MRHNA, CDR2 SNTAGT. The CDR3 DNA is TGTGCCAGCAGTGACTCCAACACTGAAGCTTTCTTT. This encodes CASSDSNTEAFF.

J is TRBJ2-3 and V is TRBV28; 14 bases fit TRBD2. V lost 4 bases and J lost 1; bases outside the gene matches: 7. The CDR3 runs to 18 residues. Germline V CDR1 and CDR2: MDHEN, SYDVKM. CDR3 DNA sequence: TGTGCCAGCAGTTCCAGACTAGCGGGGGGGCTGGGCACAGATACGCAGTATTTT. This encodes CASSSRLAGGLGTDTQYF.

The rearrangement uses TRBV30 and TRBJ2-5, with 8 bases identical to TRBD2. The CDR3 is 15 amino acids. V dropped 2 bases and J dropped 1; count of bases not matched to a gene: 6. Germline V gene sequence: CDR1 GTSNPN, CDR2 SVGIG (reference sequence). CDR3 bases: TGTGCCTGGAGTTTCAGCGGGGGAATCCAAGAGACCCAGTACTTC. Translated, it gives CAWSFSGGIQETQYF.